This TCR beta chain was identified in a study of blood T cell repertoires in COVID-19. This CDR3 contains 12 residues. Trimming shortened V by 6 bases and J by 4 bases, and 7 bases separated the two germline ends. Produced via immunoSEQ multiplex PCR; TCRdb's table is partial and in-frame only. The sample lists 23,000 or so clones; 81% were seen once. The TCR comes from a man aged 65 to 85 with acute or convalescent COVID-19. V and J are TRBV12-3 or TRBV12-4 and TRBJ1-3; no definite D call. The sequenced sample was peripheral blood. CDR3 sequence (DNA): TGTGCCAGCAGCCCGACAGGAAACACCATATATTTT. It yields the protein CASSPTGNTIYF.